This T cell receptor (beta chain) was documented in a study of T cells in lung cancer brain metastases. This clone appeared a single time. Guided by marked H&E slides, tumor areas were macrodissected from about 5 unstained, deparaffinized approximately 9.7 um sections. Repertoires were generated with immunoSEQ multiplex PCR, while TCRdb's copy carries only in-frame clones and drops some. Of approximately 1,200 clones detected, about 86% appear once; the ten largest clones hold under 20%. Germline V CDR1 and CDR2: MNHNY, SVGAGI (reference sequence). With V trimmed by 2 bases and J by 8 bases, 10 bases remained unmatched. The CDR3 sequence is 16 residues long.

Input material: tumor tissue from a brain metastasis. This receptor was taken from a woman in her forties or fifties with non-small cell lung cancer that had spread to the brain. V and J are TRBV6-6 and TRBJ1-1; 11 nucleotides agree with TRBD1. Here the CDR3 DNA reads TGTGCCAGCAGTTACGGGTTCGGACAGGGGGCAGGGGAAGCTTTCTTT. Amino acid sequence: CASSYGFGQGAGEAFF.